Shown below are 11 T cell receptor beta chains from a single sample sequenced in a study of cytomegalovirus exposure and HLA in healthy donors. It was with 60 Vbeta and 13 Jbeta primers that the PCR ran. The assay was immunoSEQ multiplex PCR, and TCRdb's table has in-frame clones only and misses some. The data contain some 140,000 clones, roughly three quarters of them seen just once; the ten biggest clones take up approximately 0.97%. The sequenced material came from PBMCs. These receptors came from a man aged 18 to 29 in good health and CMV-seronegative.

This clone turned up a few times. The V call is TRBV9, the J call TRBJ2-3; a weak D match, TRBD1 (6 bases). The CDR3 is 15 residues long. Trimming left V 4 bases short and J 2 bases short, with 14 bases between. Per germline, CDR1 SGDLS and CDR2 YYNGEE. For the CDR3, the DNA is TGTGCCAGCAGCCTTCAGGGGCATTACACAGATACGCAGTATTTT. Translation gives CASSLQGHYTDTQYF. The full variable domain, in which reference TRBV9 and TRBJ2-3 provide the parts outside the CDR3, is DSGVTQTPKHLITATGQRVTLRCSPRSGDLSVYWYQQSLDQGLQFLIQYYNGEERAKGNILERFSAQQFPDLHSELNLSSLELGDSALYFCASSLQGHYTDTQYFGPGTRLTVL.

CDR3 nucleotide sequence: TGTGCCAGCAGTGAAAATCCCCGGGCAACTAATGAAAAACTGTTTTTT. Its protein is CASSENPRATNEKLFF. The chain has TRBV2 and TRBJ1-4; D is uncertain. The CDR3 is 16 residues long. V lost 2 bases, J lost 0 bases, and 10 bases lay in between. Germline V gene lookup returns CDR1 SNHLY and CDR2 FYNNEI.

The chain recombines TRBV6-4 with TRBJ1-2; D not certain. Per germline, CDR1 MRHNA and CDR2 SNTAGT. Trimming took 6 bases from V and 3 from J, leaving 17 bases between them. The CDR3 contains 15 residues. CDR3 sequence: CASRREGKEDYGYTF. DNA for the CDR3: TGTGCCAGCAGAAGGGAGGGCAAGGAGGACTATGGCTACACCTTC.

The chain couples TRBV6-6 to TRBJ1-2; D perhaps matches TRBD1 (6 bases). The V end was cut by 5 bases, the J end by 5 bases, with 18 bases between. The germline CDR1 and CDR2 sequences are MNHNY and SVGAGI (reference sequence). This CDR3 region has 15 residues. This CDR3 is CASSPHRDVVYGYTF. CDR3 sequence (DNA): TGTGCCAGCAGTCCCCACAGGGACGTGGTTTATGGCTACACCTTC.

Remarks on this clone: Compared with germline, one end of the junction differs, possibly owing to a read error. V gene TRBV7-9 combines with J gene TRBJ2-7, with 10 nucleotides matching TRBD1. Germline CDR1 is SEHNR and CDR2 is FQNEAQ (reference sequence). This CDR3 spans 14 amino acids. CDR3 nucleotide sequence: TGTTCCAGCAGCCCAGGGACAGGGGCCTACGAGCAGTACTTC. This gives the protein CSSSPGTGAYEQYF.

This clone was observed at least ten times. This chain links TRBV6-1 with TRBJ1-4; 10 bases are a match to TRBD1. Germline loops: CDR1 MNHNS, CDR2 SASEGT. CDR3 length: 15 amino acids. The V and J ends lost 6 bases and 10 bases, in that order; junction bases with no gene match: 11. Here the CDR3 DNA reads TGTGCCAGCAGCAACCCGGGACAGGGGTCCCGAAAACTGTTTTTT. The encoded protein is CASSNPGQGSRKLFF.

Note on this clone: At one end the junction does not follow the germline gene, possibly because of a read error. The V and J genes are TRBV7-9 and TRBJ1-4; D is unclear. The length of the CDR3 is 17 residues. Germline CDR1 is SEHNR and CDR2 is FQNEAQ (reference sequence). The CDR3 region has the DNA TGTTCCAGCAGCTTAGGATCGAACTTGCTGGTGGGCGAAAAACTGTTTTTT. Translating it yields CSSSLGSNLLVGEKLFF.

This clone has just a few counts. The rearrangement joins TRBV4-1 to TRBJ2-7; perhaps TRBD1 as D (6 bases). The CDR3 loop spans 15 amino acids. The ends were cut back, 1 base at V and 3 bases at J, with 13 bases in the middle. Germline V gene data show CDR1 as MGHRA and CDR2 as YSYEKL. The CDR3 nucleotides are TGCGCCAGCAGCCAAGGTCAGGGGATGAACTACGAGCAGTACTTC. Translation: CASSQGQGMNYEQYF.

This sequence joins TRBV2 and TRBJ1-1; the D is unclear. This CDR3 has 13 amino acids. Per the germline V gene, CDR1 is SNHLY and CDR2 is FYNNEI. Between the trimmed V and J ends, which lost 8 bases and 0 bases, there was a span of 10 bases. The CDR3 nucleotides are TGTGCCAGCGAAAAAGACATGAACACTGAAGCTTTCTTT. It is translated as CASEKDMNTEAFF.

The J gene is TRBJ1-6, the V gene TRBV6-5, with unresolved D. The germline V gene encodes CDR1 MNHEY and CDR2 SVGAGI. This CDR3 region has 15 residues. The ends were cut back, 4 bases at V and 0 bases at J, with 7 bases in the middle. CDR3 in amino acids: CASSSHSSYNSPLHF. The DNA for the CDR3 is TGTGCCAGCAGTTCCCATAGCTCCTATAATTCACCCCTCCACTTT.

The gene calls are TRBV27 and TRBJ2-7; TRBD2 aligns across 8 bases. The ends lost 6 bases at V and 2 bases at J; junction bases unmatched: 3. Germline CDR1 MNHEY, CDR2 SMNVEV (reference sequence). The CDR3 extends over 13 amino acids. In nucleotides, the CDR3 is TGTGCCAGCAGCGGGGGGGATACCTACGAGCAGTACTTC. It is translated as CASSGGDTYEQYF.